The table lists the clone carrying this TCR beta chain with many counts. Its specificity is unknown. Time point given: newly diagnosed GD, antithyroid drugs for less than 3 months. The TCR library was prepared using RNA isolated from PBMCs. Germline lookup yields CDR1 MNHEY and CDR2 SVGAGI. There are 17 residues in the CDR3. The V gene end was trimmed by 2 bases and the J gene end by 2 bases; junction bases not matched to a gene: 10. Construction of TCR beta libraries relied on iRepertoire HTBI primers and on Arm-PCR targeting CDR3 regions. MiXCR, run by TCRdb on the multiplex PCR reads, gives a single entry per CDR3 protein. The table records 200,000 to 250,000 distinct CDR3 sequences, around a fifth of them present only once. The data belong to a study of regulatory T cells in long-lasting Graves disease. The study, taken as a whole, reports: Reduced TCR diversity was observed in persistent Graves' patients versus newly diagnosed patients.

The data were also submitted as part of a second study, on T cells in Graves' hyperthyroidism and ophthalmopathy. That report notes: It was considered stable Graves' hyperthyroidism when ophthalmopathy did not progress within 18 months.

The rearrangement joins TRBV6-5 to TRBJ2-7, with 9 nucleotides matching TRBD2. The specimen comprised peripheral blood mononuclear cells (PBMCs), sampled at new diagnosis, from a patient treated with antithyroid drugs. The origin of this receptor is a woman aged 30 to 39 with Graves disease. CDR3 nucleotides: TGTGCCAGCAGTTACCGGCTAGCGGGACGGTCTACCTACGAGCAGTACTTC. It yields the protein CASSYRLAGRSTYEQYF.